The 5 T cell receptor beta chains below come from one sample, sequenced in a study of shared T cell receptors in the human thymus (dated by TCRdb to the early 2020s). The library relied on the immunoSEQ multiplex PCR assay. Here the immuneACCESS table is served through TCRdb, limited to in-frame sequences with V and J called. Missing clones are a known gap in these copies; in checked studies unresolved V genes cover under half, and the rest lacks a known reason. Here the sample has about 540,000 clones; about 84% occur a single time. About 0.012% of the sample goes to the ten largest clones. This same sample was also part of a study on human thymus T cells.

The sequenced sample was thymocytes. These TCRs come from a boy less than two years old with a congenital heart defect. Donor details come from another sample of the same person, matched by shared clones.

V is TRBV28 and J is TRBJ1-5, with a weak D call TRBD1 (5 bases). The germline gives CDR1 MDHEN, CDR2 SYDVKM. V lost 5 bases and J 1 base, leaving 9 bases between the germline ends. This CDR3 has 14 residues. This chain's CDR3 is CASSGHGSNQPQHF. The CDR3 region has the DNA TGTGCCAGCAGTGGACACGGGAGCAATCAGCCCCAGCATTTT.

The sample holds one count of this clone. The CDR3 sequence is CASSQDVPGQGEEKLFF. The CDR3 bases are TGTGCCAGCAGCCAAGATGTGCCGGGACAGGGGGAAGAAAAACTGTTTTTT. The chain carries TRBV4-2 and TRBJ1-4, with 11 bases identical to TRBD1. CDR3 length: 17 amino acids. V was clipped by 0 bases and J by 8 bases; unmatched bases: 8. Germline V gene lookup returns CDR1 LGHNA and CDR2 YNFKEQ.

This rearrangement joins TRBV27 to TRBJ1-2; 12 nucleotides agree with TRBD1. The CDR3 is made up of 15 amino acids. V was pared by 4 bases and J by 5 bases, with 5 bases of the junction left unmatched. Germline V CDR1 and CDR2: MNHEY, SMNVEV (reference sequence). The CDR3, as DNA: TGTGCCAGCAGTTCGCGGGACAGGGGGCAATATGGCTACACCTTC. As protein: CASSSRDRGQYGYTF.

This clone was recorded a few times. V gene TRBV10-1 combines with J gene TRBJ2-7; 8 nucleotides align to TRBD2. The CDR3 loop spans 14 amino acids. The germline CDR1 and CDR2 sequences are WNHNN and SYGVQD (reference sequence). The V and J ends lost 6 bases and 0 bases, in that order; junction bases with no gene match: 4. The CDR3 sequence is CASSSSGSSYEQYF. DNA of the CDR3: TGCGCCAGCAGCTCAAGCGGGAGCTCCTACGAGCAGTACTTC.

The genes are TRBV7-9 and TRBJ2-7; 8 bases agree with TRBD1. Germline trimming cut 5 bases from V and 5 bases from J; bases unmatched to any gene: 11. CDR3 length equals 15 residues. Germline values: CDR1 SEHNR, CDR2 FQNEAQ (reference sequence). The chain's CDR3 is CASSLSTGAGDEQYF. CDR3 DNA: TGTGCCAGCAGCCTTTCGACAGGGGCCGGGGACGAGCAGTACTTC.